This T cell receptor (beta chain) emerged from a study of blood T cell repertoires in COVID-19. Turning to the study itself: COVID-19 samples, acute and convalescent, were from the United States, Italy and Spain. Sample material is recorded as cDNA or gDNA derived from T cells, B-cell-depleted T cells, or PBMCs.

Germline V lookup: CDR1 MDHEN, CDR2 SYDVKM. This CDR3 spans 15 amino acids. V was pared by 8 bases and J by 7 bases, with 13 bases of the junction left unmatched. Per the original methods: Counts of nucleated cells, estimated from reference gene primer amplification, were obtained. Only in-frame clones appear in the TCRdb table, and some are missing; sequencing was by immunoSEQ multiplex PCR. Clonal size and the V and J genes are those of that table, whereas D and trimming came from the DNA. The table records hundreds of thousands of clones, less than 90% of them present only once. This chain uses TRBV28 with TRBJ2-5, with 10 nucleotides matching TRBD1. The sequence was obtained from a woman aged 70-85 years with active or convalescent COVID-19. The sample comprised peripheral blood. CDR3 region: CASYQLGQGMVTQYF. The CDR3 region has the DNA TGTGCCAGCTACCAGTTGGGACAGGGGATGGTGACCCAGTACTTC.